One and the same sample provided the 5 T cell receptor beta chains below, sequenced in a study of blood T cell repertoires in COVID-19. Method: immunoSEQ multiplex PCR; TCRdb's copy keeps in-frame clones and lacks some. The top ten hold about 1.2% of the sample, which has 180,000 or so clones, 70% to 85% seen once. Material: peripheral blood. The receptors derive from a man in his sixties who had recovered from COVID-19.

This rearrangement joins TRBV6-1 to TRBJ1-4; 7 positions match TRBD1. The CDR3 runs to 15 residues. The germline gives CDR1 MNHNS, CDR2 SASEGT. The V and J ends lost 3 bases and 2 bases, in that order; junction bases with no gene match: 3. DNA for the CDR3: TGTGCCAGCAGTGAGACAGGGTGGACTAATGAAAAACTGTTTTTT. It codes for CASSETGWTNEKLFF.

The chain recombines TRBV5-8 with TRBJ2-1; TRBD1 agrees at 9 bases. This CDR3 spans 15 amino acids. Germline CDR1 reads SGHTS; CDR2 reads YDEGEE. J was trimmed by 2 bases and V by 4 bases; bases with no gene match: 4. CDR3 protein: CASSKRQGAYNEQFF. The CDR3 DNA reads TGTGCCAGCAGCAAAAGACAGGGGGCCTACAATGAGCAGTTCTTC.

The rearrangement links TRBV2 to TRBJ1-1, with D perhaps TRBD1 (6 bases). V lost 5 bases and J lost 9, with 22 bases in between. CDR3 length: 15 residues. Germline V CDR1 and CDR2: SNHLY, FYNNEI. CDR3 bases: TGTGCCAGCAGTCCTTTACCCGCAGGGGAAGTCAAAGCTTTCTTT. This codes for CASSPLPAGEVKAFF. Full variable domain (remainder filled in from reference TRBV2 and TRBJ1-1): EPEVTQTPSHQVTQMGQEVILRCVPISNHLYFYWYRQILGQKVEFLVSFYNNEISEKSEIFDDQFSVERPDGSNFTLKIRSTKLEDSAMYFCASSPLPAGEVKAFFGQGTRLTVV.

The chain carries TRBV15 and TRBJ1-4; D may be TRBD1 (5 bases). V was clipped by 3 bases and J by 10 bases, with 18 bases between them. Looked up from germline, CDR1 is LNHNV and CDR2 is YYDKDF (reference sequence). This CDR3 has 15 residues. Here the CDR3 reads CATSRGEDHGPKLFF. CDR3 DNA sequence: TGTGCCACCAGCAGGGGGGAGGACCACGGGCCAAAACTGTTTTTT.

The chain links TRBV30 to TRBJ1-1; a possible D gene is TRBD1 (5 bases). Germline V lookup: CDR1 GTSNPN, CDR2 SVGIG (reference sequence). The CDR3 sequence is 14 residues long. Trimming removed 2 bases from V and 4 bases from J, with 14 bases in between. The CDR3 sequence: CAWSNFGGATEAFF. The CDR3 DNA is TGTGCCTGGAGTAATTTCGGGGGTGCCACTGAAGCTTTCTTT.